Detailed here is one TCR beta chain. Its cognate antigen is unknown. This specimen comes from a study of T cells expressing NK-cell markers. Study-wide context: Repertoire data for TCR beta were derived from sorted T cells (CD3+CD56+NKG2C+, CD3+CD56+NKG2C- and CD3+CD56-NKG2C+). Study-level points and caveats: These clonotypes, the leaders elsewhere, also led the CD3+CD56-NKG2C+ fraction in a handful of donors.

The CDR3 sequence is 15 residues long. Per the germline V gene, CDR1 is SGHAT and CDR2 is FQNNGV. With the 5' RACE reads reprocessed, TCRdb shows one record per CDR3 protein and no DNA. Its table records 400,000 to 550,000 distinct CDR3 sequences. The chain employs TRBV11-2 and TRBJ2-3. The sequenced sample was blood T cells: a sorted CD56 or NKG2C T cell subset, CD4+ or CD8+ T cells, or bulk PBMC T cells (not recorded which). This receptor was identified in a woman between 18 and 75 years old in good health. This CDR3 is CASILGVPSTDTQYF.